Listed here are 25 T cell receptor beta chains from one sample, sequenced in a study of blood T cell repertoires in COVID-19. The repertoire was sequenced with immunoSEQ multiplex PCR; TCRdb's copy has only in-frame clones and lacks some. This sample carries about 160,000 clones, more than 65% of them seen once, and the ten largest clones take around a sixth. Sequencing was carried out using PBMCs or T cells enriched from blood (not recorded which). The receptors come from a man aged 55 to 70 who had recovered from COVID-19.

V is TRBV19 and J is TRBJ1-1; D possibly corresponds to TRBD1 (6 bases). CDR3 length equals 16 residues. Germline values: CDR1 LNHDA, CDR2 SQIVND (reference sequence). Trimming left V 7 bases short and J 4 bases short, with 22 bases between. This CDR3 reads CASNPRVQGWGTEAFF. The CDR3 bases are TGTGCCAGTAACCCCCGCGTACAGGGATGGGGCACTGAAGCTTTCTTT.

The sample holds one count of this clone. This sequence joins TRBV11-2 and TRBJ2-3; D might be TRBD1 (6 bases). Germline values: CDR1 SGHAT, CDR2 FQNNGV. Trimming took off 5 bases at V and 0 bases at J, with 15 bases between the two ends. There are 16 residues in the CDR3. The chain's CDR3 is CASSRGQTISTDTQYF. CDR3 nucleotides: TGTGCCAGCAGCCGCGGACAGACAATTAGCACAGATACGCAGTATTTT.

The table lists this clone with a few counts. This chain joins TRBV6-1 and TRBJ1-5, with 10 nucleotides matching TRBD1. The germline CDR1 and CDR2 sequences are MNHNS and SASEGT. This CDR3 is 16 amino acids long. Unmatched junction bases numbered 10, after V lost 4 bases and J lost 7 bases. Written as DNA, the CDR3 is TGTGCCAGCAGTGGTGACAGGGGGCGCGGTTTGCAGCCCCAGCATTTT. Translating it yields CASSGDRGRGLQPQHF.

This clone has only a few counts. This chain joins TRBV29-1 and TRBJ1-2; D might be TRBD1 (6 bases). Trimming took 6 bases from V and 11 from J, leaving 16 bases between them. CDR1 SQVTM and CDR2 ANQGSEA come from the germline V gene. There are 11 residues in the CDR3. CDR3 amino acids: CSVFTGSEYTF. The CDR3 region has the DNA TGCAGCGTATTCACAGGGTCGGAGTACACCTTC.

A few counts support this clone. The rearrangement links TRBV6-1 to TRBJ1-5; 7 nucleotides align to TRBD1. The length of the CDR3 is 17 residues. Trimming took 4 bases from V and 6 from J; bases not matched to a gene: 15. The germline V gene has CDR1 MNHNS and CDR2 SASEGT. CDR3 sequence (DNA): TGTGCCAGCAGTGGGTTACCCAGGGGGATGTTTGGTCAGCCCCAGCATTTT. Its translation: CASSGLPRGMFGQPQHF.

This clone was found a few times. The chain has TRBV6-1 and TRBJ1-5; no clear D. Germline V gene data show CDR1 as MNHNS and CDR2 as SASEGT. The CDR3 consists of 16 residues. V dropped 3 bases and J dropped 1 base, with 13 bases sitting between them. CDR3 in DNA: TGTGCCAGCAGTGAGGTACGGGGTGTGAGCAATCAGCCCCAGCATTTT. This translates into CASSEVRGVSNQPQHF.

The rearrangement uses TRBV4-1 and TRBJ2-1; 11 bases are shared with TRBD2. This CDR3 region has 17 residues. Germline V gene lookup returns CDR1 MGHRA and CDR2 YSYEKL. Losses at the gene ends were 2 bases for V and 0 bases for J; bases not matched to a gene: 3. CDR3 sequence (DNA): TGCGCCAGCAGCCAACCTACTAGCGGGAGCTCCTACAATGAGCAGTTCTTC. Its protein product is CASSQPTSGSSYNEQFF.

This rearrangement joins TRBV21-1 to TRBJ2-7; no DNA check was done on the table's D call, TRBD1. TRBV21-1 is deemed a pseudogene. This CDR3 has 19 amino acids. The CDR3 protein is CASSNFGTGGSDIDYEQYF. In nucleotides, the CDR3 is TGTGCCAGCAGCAATTTTGGGACAGGGGGTTCGGATATCGACTACGAGCAGTACTTC.

The chain couples TRBV24-1 to TRBJ1-4; 9 positions agree with TRBD1. This CDR3 comprises 15 residues. CDR1 and CDR2 from the germline V gene are KGHDR and SFDVKD. V lost 6 bases, J lost 4 bases, and 5 bases stayed unmatched. This CDR3 is CATSPGTGINEKLFF. The CDR3 DNA reads as TGTGCCACCAGTCCCGGGACAGGGATTAATGAAAAACTGTTTTTT.

This chain connects TRBV14 to TRBJ2-7, with a weak D call TRBD2 (6 bases). The germline V and J ends were trimmed by 2 bases and 4 bases, with 15 bases remaining between them. CDR1 and CDR2 (germline): SGHDN, FVKESK. This CDR3 spans 15 amino acids. CDR3 DNA: TGTGCCAGCAGCCAAATGGGGGTCGGGGGATACGAGCAGTACTTC. Protein product: CASSQMGVGGYEQYF.

V is TRBV4-1 and J is TRBJ2-7; 7 positions match TRBD2. The germline V gene has CDR1 MGHRA and CDR2 YSYEKL. This CDR3 has 17 amino acids. Unmatched junction bases numbered 15, after V lost 5 bases and J lost 2 bases. This CDR3 reads CASSSSPLRTSPYEQYF. The DNA for the CDR3 is TGCGCCAGCAGCAGCTCCCCGCTACGGACTAGTCCCTACGAGCAGTACTTC.

The genes are TRBV5-1 and TRBJ2-2; a weak D match, TRBD1 (6 bases). The CDR3 sequence is 13 residues long. Germline CDR1 is SGHRS and CDR2 is YFSETQ. Trimming took off 4 bases at V and 4 bases at J, with 8 bases between the two ends. Here the CDR3 reads CASSDRITGELFF. The DNA of the CDR3 is TGCGCCAGCAGCGACAGGATCACCGGGGAGCTGTTTTTT.

This clone was observed a single time. The V call is TRBV7-3, the J call TRBJ2-2; D gene unclear. V lost 7 bases and J 4 bases, leaving 10 bases between the germline ends. The CDR3 extends over 13 amino acids. Germline V gene sequence: CDR1 SGHTA, CDR2 FQGTGA. CDR3 coding DNA: TGTGCCAGCAAATCCCGGGTCACCGGGGAGCTGTTTTTT. It encodes CASKSRVTGELFF.

The gene calls are TRBV4-2 and TRBJ2-1, with 7 bases lining up with TRBD2. The length of the CDR3 is 17 residues. From germline, CDR1 is LGHNA and CDR2 YNFKEQ. J lost 3 bases, V lost 1 base, and 9 bases had no gene match. In nucleotides, the CDR3 is TGTGCCAGCAGCCAAGGGCAGGGACTAAAAGACTACAATGAGCAGTTCTTC. It specifies CASSQGQGLKDYNEQFF.

The chain recombines TRBV29-1 with TRBJ2-5; no definite D call. The CDR3 length is 14 residues. Germline CDR1 SQVTM, CDR2 ANQGSEA. Trimming took off 2 bases at V and 2 bases at J, with 12 bases between the two ends. The CDR3 DNA reads TGCAGCGTTGAATTGCGAACAGTACAAGAGACCCAGTACTTC. It translates to CSVELRTVQETQYF.

The chain links TRBV7-3 to TRBJ2-1; the D is unclear. This CDR3 is 13 amino acids long. The V end was cut by 1 base, the J end by 10 bases, with 11 bases between. The germline gives CDR1 SGHTA, CDR2 FQGTGA. The CDR3 here is CASSLNPFGEQFF. In DNA form, the CDR3 reads TGTGCCAGCAGCTTAAATCCGTTCGGGGAGCAGTTCTTC.

The chain links TRBV5-1 to TRBJ2-7; 10 bases line up with TRBD2. Unmatched junction bases numbered 9, after V lost 4 bases and J lost 5 bases. This CDR3 comprises 15 residues. CDR1 SGHRS and CDR2 YFSETQ come from the germline V gene. CDR3 amino acids: CASSPRTSGWDEQYF. CDR3 nucleotides: TGCGCCAGCAGCCCCCGGACTAGCGGCTGGGACGAGCAGTACTTC.

The chain carries TRBV7-2 and TRBJ2-6; D is unresolved. V lost 4 bases, J lost 13 bases, and 11 bases lay in between. Germline values: CDR1 SGHTA, CDR2 FQGNSA. This CDR3 comprises 12 residues. CDR3 coding DNA: TGTGCCAGCAGCTCCACTCCCGGGGTCCTGACTTTC. Its protein product is CASSSTPGVLTF.

This clone was detected a few times. The V and J genes are TRBV27 and TRBJ1-5; D is undetermined. The CDR3 spans 15 residues. The V end lost 0 bases, the J end lost 0 bases, and 6 bases lay between the germline ends. Germline loops: CDR1 MNHEY, CDR2 SMNVEV (reference sequence). The CDR3 sequence is CASSLSALSNQPQHF. Here the CDR3 DNA reads TGTGCCAGCAGTTTATCCGCGCTTAGCAATCAGCCCCAGCATTTT.

The chain recombines TRBV7-7 with TRBJ2-1; TRBD1 matches at 8 bases. The CDR3 loop spans 13 amino acids. The germline V gene has CDR1 SSHAT and CDR2 FNYEAQ (reference sequence). The junction had 3 bases not matched to a gene; V was cut back by 4 bases and J by 7 bases. CDR3 loop: CASSSRQGNEQFF. The CDR3 DNA reads as TGTGCCAGCAGCTCCAGACAGGGGAATGAGCAGTTCTTC.

This sequence joins TRBV3-1 (or the pseudogene TRBV3-2) and TRBJ1-6; D is unresolved. Trimming left V 0 bases short and J 8 bases short, with 5 bases between. The CDR3 spans 13 residues. The germline gives CDR1 LGHDT, CDR2 YNNKEL (reference sequence). The DNA for the CDR3 is TGTGCCAGCAGCCAAGATATCTATTCACCCCTCCACTTT. Its protein product is CASSQDIYSPLHF.

V usage is TRBV5-1 and J usage is TRBJ1-1, with D possibly matching TRBD1 (5 bases). Germline assignment: CDR1 SGHRS and CDR2 YFSETQ. V was pared by 7 bases and J by 1 base, with 14 bases between. This CDR3 has 14 amino acids. CDR3 in amino acids: CASGFLGGNTEAFF. CDR3 in DNA: TGCGCCAGCGGGTTCCTCGGGGGGAACACTGAAGCTTTCTTT.

The chain uses TRBV5-8 and TRBJ2-7, with 8 bases fitting TRBD1. The V segment lost 0 bases and the J segment 0 bases; nucleotides outside the gene matches: 2. The length of the CDR3 is 15 residues. CDR1 and CDR2 from the germline V gene are SGHTS and YDEGEE. CDR3 in amino acids: CASSLGQGASYEQYF. The CDR3 DNA reads as TGTGCCAGCAGCTTGGGCCAGGGGGCCTCCTACGAGCAGTACTTC.

V is TRBV27 and J is TRBJ1-2; D gene uncertain. Per the germline V gene, CDR1 is MNHEY and CDR2 is SMNVEV (reference sequence). The CDR3 has 13 residues. Trimming left V 6 bases short and J 4 bases short, with 12 bases between. CDR3 in amino acids: CASSLTFGYGYTF. For the CDR3, the DNA is TGTGCCAGCAGCCTGACTTTTGGCTATGGCTACACCTTC.

This chain links TRBV30 with TRBJ2-7; 8 nucleotides match TRBD1. This CDR3 comprises 16 residues. The V segment lost 1 base and the J segment 0 bases; nucleotides outside the gene matches: 8. CDR1 and CDR2 from the germline V gene are GTSNPN and SVGIG (reference sequence). This chain's CDR3 is CAWSGVGTGGSYEQYF. The CDR3 nucleotides are TGTGCCTGGAGTGGAGTGGGAACAGGGGGCTCCTACGAGCAGTACTTC.